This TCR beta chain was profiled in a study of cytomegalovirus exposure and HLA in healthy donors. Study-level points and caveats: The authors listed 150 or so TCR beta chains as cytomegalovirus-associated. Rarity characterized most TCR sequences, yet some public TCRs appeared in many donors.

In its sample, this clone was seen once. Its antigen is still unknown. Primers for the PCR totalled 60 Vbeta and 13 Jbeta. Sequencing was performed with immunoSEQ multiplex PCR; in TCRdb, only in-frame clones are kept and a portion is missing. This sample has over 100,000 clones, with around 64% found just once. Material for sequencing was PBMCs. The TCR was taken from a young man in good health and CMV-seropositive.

This chain's CDR3 is CASSVGTEDEKLFF. The CDR3, as DNA: TGTGCCAGCAGCGTAGGGACAGAGGACGAAAAACTGTTTTTT. The chain employs TRBV21-1 and TRBJ1-4; the table assigns TRBD1, which was not confirmed against the DNA. TRBV21-1 is noted as a pseudogene. The CDR3 consists of 14 residues.